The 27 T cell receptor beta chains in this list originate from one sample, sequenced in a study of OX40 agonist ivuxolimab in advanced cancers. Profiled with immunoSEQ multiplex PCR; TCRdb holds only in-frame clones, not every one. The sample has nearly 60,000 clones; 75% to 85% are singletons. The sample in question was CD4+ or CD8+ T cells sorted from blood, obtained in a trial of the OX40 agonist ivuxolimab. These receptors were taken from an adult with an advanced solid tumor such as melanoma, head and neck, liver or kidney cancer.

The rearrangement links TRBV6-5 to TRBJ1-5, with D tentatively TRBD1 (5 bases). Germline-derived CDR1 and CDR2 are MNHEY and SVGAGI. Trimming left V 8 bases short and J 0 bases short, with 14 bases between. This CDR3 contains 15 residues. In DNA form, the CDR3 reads TGTGCCAGCCAGCCGCGGGGGTATAGCAATCAGCCCCAGCATTTT. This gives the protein CASQPRGYSNQPQHF.

The CDR3 region has the DNA TGTGCCAGCAGCTCCGGGACAGGGGACCAGTCCACCGGGGAGCTGTTTTTT. Translation gives CASSSGTGDQSTGELFF. The rearrangement links TRBV5-4 to TRBJ2-2, with TRBD1 identical over 10 bases. V was pared by 3 bases and J by 4 bases, with 9 bases of the junction left unmatched. The V gene's germline CDR1 is SGHNT and CDR2 YYREEE (reference sequence). There are 17 residues in the CDR3.

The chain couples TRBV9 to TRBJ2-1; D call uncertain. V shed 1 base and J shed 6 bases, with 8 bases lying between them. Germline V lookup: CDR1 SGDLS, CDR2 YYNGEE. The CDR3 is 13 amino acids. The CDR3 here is CASSVRLVNEQFF. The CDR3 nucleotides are TGTGCCAGCAGCGTAAGGTTGGTCAATGAGCAGTTCTTC. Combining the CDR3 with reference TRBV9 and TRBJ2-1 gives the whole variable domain DSGVTQTPKHLITATGQRVTLRCSPRSGDLSVYWYQQSLDQGLQFLIQYYNGEERAKGNILERFSAQQFPDLHSELNLSSLELGDSALYFCASSVRLVNEQFFGPGTRLTVL.

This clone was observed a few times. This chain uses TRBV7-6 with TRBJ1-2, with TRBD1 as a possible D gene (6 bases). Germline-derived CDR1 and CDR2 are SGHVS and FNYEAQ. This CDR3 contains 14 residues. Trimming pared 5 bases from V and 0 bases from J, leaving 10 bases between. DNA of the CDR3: TGTGCCAGCAGCCTTGGACAGACTAACTATGGCTACACCTTC. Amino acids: CASSLGQTNYGYTF.

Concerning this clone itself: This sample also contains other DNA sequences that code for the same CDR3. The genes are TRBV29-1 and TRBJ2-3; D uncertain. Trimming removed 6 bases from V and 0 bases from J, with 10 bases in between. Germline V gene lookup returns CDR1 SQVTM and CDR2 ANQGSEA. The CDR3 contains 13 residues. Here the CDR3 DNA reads TGCAGCGTCGAAATAACAAGCACAGATACGCAGTATTTT. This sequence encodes CSVEITSTDTQYF.

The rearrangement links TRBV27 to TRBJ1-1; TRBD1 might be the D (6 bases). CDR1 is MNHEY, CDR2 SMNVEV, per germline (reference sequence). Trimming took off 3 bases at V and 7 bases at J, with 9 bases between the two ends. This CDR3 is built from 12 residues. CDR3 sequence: CASSFQGSEAFF. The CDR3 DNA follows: TGTGCCAGCAGTTTCCAGGGGAGTGAAGCTTTCTTT.

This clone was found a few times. DNA of the CDR3: TGTGCCAGCAGTGTCGGACAGCCCTACGAGCAGTACTTC. This codes for CASSVGQPYEQYF. The chain links TRBV6-1 to TRBJ2-7; D perhaps matches TRBD1 (6 bases). The germline V and J ends were trimmed by 4 bases and 2 bases, with 9 bases remaining between them. Germline values: CDR1 MNHNS, CDR2 SASEGT. The CDR3 extends over 13 amino acids.

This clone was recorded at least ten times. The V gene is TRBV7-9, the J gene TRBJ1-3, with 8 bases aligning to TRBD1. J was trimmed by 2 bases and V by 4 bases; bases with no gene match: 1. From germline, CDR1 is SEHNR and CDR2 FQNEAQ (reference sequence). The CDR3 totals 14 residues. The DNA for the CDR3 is TGTGCCAGCAGCTCGACAGGGGCTGGAAACACCATATATTTT. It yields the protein CASSSTGAGNTIYF.

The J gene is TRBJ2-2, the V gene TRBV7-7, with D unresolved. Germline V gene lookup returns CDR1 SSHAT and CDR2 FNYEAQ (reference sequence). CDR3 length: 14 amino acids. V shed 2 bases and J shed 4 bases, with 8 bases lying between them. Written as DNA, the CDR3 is TGTGCCAGCAGCTTATTGTCGGGCACCGGGGAGCTGTTTTTT. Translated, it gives CASSLLSGTGELFF.

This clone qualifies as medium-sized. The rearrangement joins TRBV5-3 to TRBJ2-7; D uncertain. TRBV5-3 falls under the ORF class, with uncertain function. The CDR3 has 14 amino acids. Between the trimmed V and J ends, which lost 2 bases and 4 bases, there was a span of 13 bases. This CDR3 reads CARSFQGGEYEQYF. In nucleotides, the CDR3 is TGTGCCAGAAGCTTTCAAGGCGGAGAGTACGAGCAGTACTTC.

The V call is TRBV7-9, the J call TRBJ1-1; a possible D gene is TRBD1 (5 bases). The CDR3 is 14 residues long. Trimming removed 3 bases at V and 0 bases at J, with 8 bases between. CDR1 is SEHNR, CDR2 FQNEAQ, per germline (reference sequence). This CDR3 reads CASSFRAMNTEAFF. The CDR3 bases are TGTGCCAGCAGCTTCAGGGCCATGAACACTGAAGCTTTCTTT.

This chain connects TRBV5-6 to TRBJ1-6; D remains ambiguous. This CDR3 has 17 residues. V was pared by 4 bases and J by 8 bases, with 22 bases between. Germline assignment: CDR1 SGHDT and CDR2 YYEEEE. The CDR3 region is CASSRLAGGKGDSPLHF. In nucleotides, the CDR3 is TGTGCCAGCAGCAGGCTTGCGGGCGGGAAGGGAGATTCACCCCTCCACTTT.

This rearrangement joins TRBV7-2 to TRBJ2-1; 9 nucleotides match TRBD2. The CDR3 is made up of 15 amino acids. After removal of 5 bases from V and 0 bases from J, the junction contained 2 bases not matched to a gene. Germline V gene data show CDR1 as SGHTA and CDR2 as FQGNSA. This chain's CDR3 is CASSAGGPSYNEQFF. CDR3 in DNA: TGTGCCAGCAGCGCGGGGGGGCCCTCCTACAATGAGCAGTTCTTC.

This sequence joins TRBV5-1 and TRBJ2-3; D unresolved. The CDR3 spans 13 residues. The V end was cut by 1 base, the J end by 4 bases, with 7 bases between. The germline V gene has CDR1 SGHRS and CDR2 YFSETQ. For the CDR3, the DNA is TGCGCCAGCAGCTTGCGGGCTCCAGATACGCAGTATTTT. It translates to CASSLRAPDTQYF.

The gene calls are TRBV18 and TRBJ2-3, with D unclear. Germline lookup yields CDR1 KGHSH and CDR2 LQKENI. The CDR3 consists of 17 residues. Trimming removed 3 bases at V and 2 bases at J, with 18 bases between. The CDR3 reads CASSPLRNGPNTDTQYF. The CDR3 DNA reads TGTGCCAGCTCACCGCTTAGAAACGGGCCGAACACAGATACGCAGTATTTT.

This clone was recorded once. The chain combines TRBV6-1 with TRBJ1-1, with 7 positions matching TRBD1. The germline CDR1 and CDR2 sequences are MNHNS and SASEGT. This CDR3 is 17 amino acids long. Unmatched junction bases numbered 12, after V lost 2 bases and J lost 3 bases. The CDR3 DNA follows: TGTGCCAGCAGTGAATTGACAGGGCGATCCGTGGACACTGAAGCTTTCTTT. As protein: CASSELTGRSVDTEAFF.

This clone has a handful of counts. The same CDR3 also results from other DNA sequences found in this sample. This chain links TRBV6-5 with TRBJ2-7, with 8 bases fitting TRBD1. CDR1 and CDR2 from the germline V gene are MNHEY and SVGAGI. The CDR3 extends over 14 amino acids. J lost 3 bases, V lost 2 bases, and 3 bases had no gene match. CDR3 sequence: CASSYGQGFYEQYF. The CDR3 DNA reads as TGTGCCAGCAGTTACGGACAGGGATTCTACGAGCAGTACTTC.

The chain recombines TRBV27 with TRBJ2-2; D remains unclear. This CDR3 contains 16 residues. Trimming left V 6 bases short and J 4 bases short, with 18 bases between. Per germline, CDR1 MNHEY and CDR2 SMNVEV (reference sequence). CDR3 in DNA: TGTGCCAGCAGCCGTACCTTTACCGCGTTCACCGGGGAGCTGTTTTTT. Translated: CASSRTFTAFTGELFF.

The DNA of the CDR3 is TGTGCCATCAGTGAGGCCGGGACAGGGTTGAATGAGCAGTTCTTC. Its protein is CAISEAGTGLNEQFF. The chain uses TRBV10-3 and TRBJ2-1; 9 bases match TRBD1. The CDR3 sequence is 15 residues long. Trimming cost V 2 bases and J 7 bases; bases outside gene matches: 6. The germline V gene encodes CDR1 ENHRY and CDR2 SYGVKD.

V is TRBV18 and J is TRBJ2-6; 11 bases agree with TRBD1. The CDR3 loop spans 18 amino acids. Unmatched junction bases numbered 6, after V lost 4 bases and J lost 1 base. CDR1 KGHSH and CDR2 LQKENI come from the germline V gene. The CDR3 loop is CASSRRTGGGSGANVLTF. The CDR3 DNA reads TGTGCCAGCTCACGAAGGACAGGGGGCGGATCTGGGGCCAACGTCCTGACTTTC.

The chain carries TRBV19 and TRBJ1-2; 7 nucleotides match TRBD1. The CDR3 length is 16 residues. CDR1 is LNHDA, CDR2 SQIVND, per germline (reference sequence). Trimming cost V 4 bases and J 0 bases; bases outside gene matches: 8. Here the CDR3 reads CASSTLGQRANYGYTF. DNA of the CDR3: TGTGCCAGTAGTACGTTGGGACAGAGAGCTAACTATGGCTACACCTTC.

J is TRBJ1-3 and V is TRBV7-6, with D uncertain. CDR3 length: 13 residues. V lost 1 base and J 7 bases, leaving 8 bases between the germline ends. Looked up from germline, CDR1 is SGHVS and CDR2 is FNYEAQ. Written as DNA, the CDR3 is TGTGCCAGCAGCTTAGGCGAAGGGAACACCATATATTTT. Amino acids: CASSLGEGNTIYF.

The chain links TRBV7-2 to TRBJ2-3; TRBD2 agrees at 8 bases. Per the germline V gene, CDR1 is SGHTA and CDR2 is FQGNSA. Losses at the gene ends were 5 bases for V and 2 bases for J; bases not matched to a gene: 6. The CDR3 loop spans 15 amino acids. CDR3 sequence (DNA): TGTGCCAGCAGCCCAGCGGGGGTTTACACAGATACGCAGTATTTT. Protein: CASSPAGVYTDTQYF.

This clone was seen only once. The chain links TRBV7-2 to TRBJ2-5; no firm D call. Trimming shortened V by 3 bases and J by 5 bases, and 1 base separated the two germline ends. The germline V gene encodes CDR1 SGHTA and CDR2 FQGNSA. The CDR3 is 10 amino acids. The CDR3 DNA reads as TGTGCCAGCAGCTTCGAGACCCAGTACTTC. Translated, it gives CASSFETQYF.

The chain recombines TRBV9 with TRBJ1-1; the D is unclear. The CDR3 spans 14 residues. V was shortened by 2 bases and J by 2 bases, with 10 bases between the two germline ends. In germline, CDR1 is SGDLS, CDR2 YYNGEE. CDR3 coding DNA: TGTGCCAGCAGCGTGGGCGGCAGAAACACTGAAGCTTTCTTT. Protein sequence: CASSVGGRNTEAFF.

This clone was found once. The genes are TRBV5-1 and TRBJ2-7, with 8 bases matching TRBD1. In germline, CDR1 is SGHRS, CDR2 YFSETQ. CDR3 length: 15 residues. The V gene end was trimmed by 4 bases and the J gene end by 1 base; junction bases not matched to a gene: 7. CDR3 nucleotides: TGCGCCAGCAGCCCCACCGGGACAGGTTCCTACGAGCAGTACTTC. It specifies CASSPTGTGSYEQYF. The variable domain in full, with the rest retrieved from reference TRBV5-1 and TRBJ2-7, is KAGVTQTPRYLIKTRGQQVTLSCSPISGHRSVSWYQQTPGQGLQFLFEYFSETQRNKGNFPGRFSGRQFSNSRSEMNVSTLELGDSALYLCASSPTGTGSYEQYFGPGTRLTVT.

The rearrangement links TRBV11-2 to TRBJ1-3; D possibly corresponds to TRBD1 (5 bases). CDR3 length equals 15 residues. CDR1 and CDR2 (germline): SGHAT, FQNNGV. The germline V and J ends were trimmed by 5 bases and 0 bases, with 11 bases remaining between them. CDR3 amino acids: CASSPGTSSGNTIYF. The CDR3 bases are TGTGCCAGCAGCCCCGGGACCTCCTCTGGAAACACCATATATTTT.